This is a list of T cell receptor beta chains from one sample in a study of blood T cell repertoires in COVID-19. The data were produced by immunoSEQ multiplex PCR, yet TCRdb's version contains in-frame clones alone and is incomplete. The table has around 330,000 clones, less than 85% seen once. The specimen was PBMCs or T cells enriched from blood (not recorded which). Source of these receptors: a woman aged 25-40 years who had been exposed to COVID-19. Each CDR3 is given with its conserved first and last residue. The D gene is left open where the match is weak. Rows may omit the clone size; those that give it use once, few, many or a size class.

NA	TRBV30	TRBJ2-7	NA	TGTGCCTGGGCTCTACTAGGCGAGCAGTACTTC	CAWALLGEQYF
NA	TRBV10-3	TRBJ1-5	TRBD1	TGTGCCATCAGTGAGTCGACAGGGGGGGGGCAGCCCCAGCATTTT	CAISESTGGGQPQHF
NA	TRBV3-1/TRBV3-2	TRBJ1-1	NA	TGTGCCAGCAGCCCACCCAAAGGGGGGAACACTGAAGCTTTCTTT	CASSPPKGGNTEAFF
NA	TRBV4-2	TRBJ2-5	TRBD2	TGTGCCAGCAGCCAGGGACTAGCGGGAGAGGAGACCCAGTACTTC	CASSQGLAGEETQYF
NA	TRBV28	TRBJ2-4	TRBD2	TGTGCCAGCAGCTCAACCTCGACTAGCGGGGGAAAAAACATTCAGTACTTC	CASSSTSTSGGKNIQYF
few	TRBV9	TRBJ1-3	NA	TGTGCCAGCAGCGCGGGAATCTTGGGCAGGGGAAACACCATATATTTT	CASSAGILGRGNTIYF
NA	TRBV9	TRBJ2-3	TRBD2	TGTGCCAGCAGCGCAGAAACTAGCGGGAGTTCAGATACGCAGTATTTT	CASSAETSGSSDTQYF
NA	TRBV7-2	TRBJ2-7	TRBD1	TGTGCCAGCAGACATGACAGGGAGAAATCCTACGAGCAGTACTTC	CASRHDREKSYEQYF
NA	TRBV7-6	TRBJ1-3	NA	TGTGCCAGCAGCTTATGGGGCGAGGAGATCTCTGGAAACACCATATATTTT	CASSLWGEEISGNTIYF
few	TRBV19	TRBJ2-7	TRBD2	TGTGCCAGTAGTATCCTATCTAGCGGGAACTACGAGCAGTACTTC	CASSILSSGNYEQYF
NA	TRBV11-2	TRBJ2-7	NA	TGTGCCAGCAGCCCTGGAGGGGGGGGCCGGAACTACGAGCAGTACTTC	CASSPGGGGRNYEQYF
NA	TRBV5-1	TRBJ2-7	NA	TGCGCCAGCAGGGCGGGGAGGGACACCACCTACGAGCAGTACTTC	CASRAGRDTTYEQYF
NA	TRBV2	TRBJ2-2	TRBD1	TGTGCCAGCCTCGGACAGGGTCCCACCGGGGAGCTGTTTTTT	CASLGQGPTGELFF
once	TRBV7-2	TRBJ2-5	TRBD1	TGTGCCAGCAGCTTAGGGGACAGGGGGCAGGAGACCCAGTACTTC	CASSLGDRGQETQYF
many	TRBV12-3/TRBV12-4	TRBJ1-5	NA	TGTGCCAGCAGTTCAAATAGCAATCAGCCCCAGCATTTT	CASSSNSNQPQHF
few	TRBV6-1	TRBJ1-2	NA	TGTGCCAGCAGTGAATTTTTAGGGGCATATGGCTACACCTTC	CASSEFLGAYGYTF
NA	TRBV7-8	TRBJ2-5	NA	TGTGCCAGCAGCTACGGACTAAACCAAGAGACCCAGTACTTC	CASSYGLNQETQYF
NA	TRBV24-1	TRBJ1-2	TRBD1	TGTGCCACCAGTGAGAGGGACAGGGGATATGGCTACACCTTC	CATSERDRGYGYTF
once	TRBV4-3	TRBJ2-2	NA	TGCGCCAGCAGCCAAGCAAGAGGAACCGGGGAGCTGTTTTTT	CASSQARGTGELFF
NA	TRBV10-3	TRBJ2-2	TRBD1	TGTGCCATCGGACAGGGGGCGGACACCGGGGAGCTGTTTTTT	CAIGQGADTGELFF
NA	TRBV27	TRBJ2-7	NA	TGTGCCAGCAGTCCCTCCCATATCAGCTCCTACGAGCAGTACTTC	CASSPSHISSYEQYF
NA	TRBV14	TRBJ2-2	TRBD2	TGTGCCAGCAGCCAAAGACCACTAGCGGGATGGGACACCGGGGAGCTGTTTTTT	CASSQRPLAGWDTGELFF
NA	TRBV7-9	TRBJ2-1	TRBD2	TGTGCCAGCAGCTATAGCGGGCCCTCAATATACAATGAGCAGTTCTTC	CASSYSGPSIYNEQFF
NA	TRBV12-3/TRBV12-4	TRBJ1-1	TRBD1	TGTGCCAGCAGATCGGACAGGGCTGAGGAAGCTTTCTTT	CASRSDRAEEAFF
NA	TRBV6-5	TRBJ1-2	NA	TGTGCCAGCCTGCCTCTTCTGGACAGAAACTATGGCTACACCTTC	CASLPLLDRNYGYTF
NA	TRBV5-1	TRBJ1-1	NA	TGCGCCAGCAGCGAGGGGGTTCGAGCTTTCTTT	CASSEGVRAFF
NA	TRBV3-1/TRBV3-2	TRBJ1-4	NA	TGTGCCAGCAGCCCCCGGACAGTCTCTAATGAAAAACTGTTTTTT	CASSPRTVSNEKLFF
NA	TRBV19	TRBJ1-1	NA	TGTGCCAGTAGTACGGGTCTCAGGGGAACTGAAGCTTTCTTT	CASSTGLRGTEAFF
NA	TRBV5-4	TRBJ1-6	TRBD1	TGTGCCAGCAGCTTGGGTGGGACAGCCGATAATTCACCCCTCCACTTT	CASSLGGTADNSPLHF
NA	TRBV15	TRBJ1-1	NA	TGTGCCACCAGCAGAGAACTAACGGACACTGAAGCTTTCTTT	CATSRELTDTEAFF
NA	TRBV4-1	TRBJ2-7	NA	TGCGCCAGCAGCCAGAGAGGACCTAGCCCTCTCGAGCAGTACTTC	CASSQRGPSPLEQYF
NA	TRBV28	TRBJ1-1	NA	TGTGCCAGCAGATTCTTTGGGGCGTTGAACACTGAAGCTTTCTTT	CASRFFGALNTEAFF
NA	TRBV19	TRBJ1-2	TRBD1	TGTGCCAGTAGTACCCCCCGGACAGGGGTTGGTGGCTACACCTTC	CASSTPRTGVGGYTF
NA	TRBV5-1	TRBJ1-6	NA	TGCGCCAGCAGCTTGGCCCCCCCCGCGGGATCACCCCTCCACTTT	CASSLAPPAGSPLHF
NA	TRBV9	TRBJ2-1	NA	TGTGCCAGCAGCGTACAGGTTAATCGGTACAATGAGCAGTTCTTC	CASSVQVNRYNEQFF
few	TRBV9	TRBJ2-7	TRBD2	TGTGCCAGCAGCAAAAGCGGGGATTACGAGCAGTACTTC	CASSKSGDYEQYF
NA	TRBV6-5	TRBJ1-4	NA	TGTGCCAGCAAAGTAGGAGGGGTTGGTGAAAAACTGTTTTTT	CASKVGGVGEKLFF
NA	TRBV7-3	TRBJ2-1	NA	TGTGCCAGCAGCCCTCTGCAGGACAATGAGCAGTTCTTC	CASSPLQDNEQFF
NA	TRBV7-3	TRBJ2-3	NA	TGTGCCAGCAGCTTAATGCGGGGAAGCACAGATACGCAGTATTTT	CASSLMRGSTDTQYF
NA	TRBV28	TRBJ1-1	NA	TGTGCCAGCAGGGACACAACCTCAAGGAACACTGAAGCTTTCTTT	CASRDTTSRNTEAFF
once	TRBV28	TRBJ2-5	NA	TGTGCCAGCAGTCGAGAGACCCAGTACTTC	CASSRETQYF
NA	TRBV19	TRBJ2-7	TRBD1	TGTGCCAGTAGTATGGGCCCCGGGACAGGGTCCTACGAGCAGTACTTC	CASSMGPGTGSYEQYF